The 9 T cell receptor beta chains below all came from one sample that was sequenced in a study of metastatic and nonmetastatic thyroid tumors. The entire patient cohort was treatment-naive prior to thyroid surgery. TCRdb reprocessed the PCR reads via MiXCR. The table includes tens of thousands of clones, under 15% detected once. Sequenced: tumor tissue. The receptor set was obtained from a female donor with papillary thyroid cancer or a benign thyroid nodule (not recorded which). Some clones in this sample may be carry-over from other donors' samples.

The sample holds many counts of this clone. This chain links TRBV5-5 with TRBJ1-4; D is unresolved. V gave up 3 bases and J gave up 8 bases, with 14 bases separating them. CDR1 SGHKS and CDR2 YYEKEE come from the germline V gene (reference sequence). CDR3 length equals 14 residues. The CDR3 protein is CASSYQKIGEKLFF. CDR3 nucleotide sequence: TGTGCCAGCAGCTATCAGAAGATAGGAGAAAAACTGTTTTTT.

This clone was observed at least ten times. V is TRBV11-3 and J is TRBJ2-7; 7 bases fit TRBD2. V trimming: 3 bases; J trimming: 2 bases; junction bases outside the gene matches: 13. Germline V CDR1 and CDR2: SGHNT, YENEEA. This CDR3 has 17 residues. The CDR3 DNA reads TGTGCCAGCAGCTTTCGGCGTGGGGGGGTCGGCGCCTACGAGCAGTACTTC. Its protein product is CASSFRRGGVGAYEQYF.

This clone was counted ten times or more. V is TRBV2 and J is TRBJ2-7, with TRBD1 matching over 7 bases. This CDR3 region has 13 residues. Trimming at V came to 9 bases and at J to 3 bases, leaving 8 bases not matched to a gene. Germline V gene lookup returns CDR1 SNHLY and CDR2 FYNNEI. The CDR3 protein is CARTGPPLYEQYF. The CDR3 DNA reads TGTGCCAGGACAGGGCCCCCTCTCTACGAGCAGTACTTC.

This clone was counted ten times or more. The chain carries TRBV10-1 and TRBJ2-1; 11 nucleotides line up with TRBD2. This CDR3 region has 17 residues. J lost 4 bases, V lost 4 bases, and 9 bases had no gene match. The germline V gene encodes CDR1 WNHNN and CDR2 SYGVQD (reference sequence). CDR3 DNA: TGCGCCAGCAGTGGCCGGGGAAGGACTAGCGGGTACAATGAGCAGTTCTTC. As protein: CASSGRGRTSGYNEQFF.

This clone was observed at least ten times. The chain joins TRBV5-1 to TRBJ2-4, with D perhaps matching TRBD1 (8 bases). This CDR3 region has 18 residues. V gave up 4 bases and J gave up 2 bases, with 22 bases separating them. CDR1 is SGHRS, CDR2 YFSETQ, per germline. The CDR3, as DNA: TGCGCCAGCAGCCTAGAGGGAGGGTCAGGGGGCCCCAAAAACATTCAGTACTTC. Its translation: CASSLEGGSGGPKNIQYF.

This clone was recorded at least ten times. This sequence joins TRBV19 and TRBJ1-1, with a weak D call TRBD1 (6 bases). V was trimmed by 7 bases and J by 0 bases, leaving 15 bases between them. The CDR3 consists of 15 residues. Germline V gene sequence: CDR1 LNHDA, CDR2 SQIVND (reference sequence). For the CDR3, the DNA is TGTGCCAGTACGTGGGGGGGCACCCTGAACACTGAAGCTTTCTTT. Protein: CASTWGGTLNTEAFF.

This clone came up many times. The rearrangement links TRBV12-3 or TRBV12-4 to TRBJ2-1; possibly TRBD1 for D (6 bases). The CDR3 length is 15 residues. Trimming shortened V by 6 bases and J by 3 bases, and 15 bases separated the two germline ends. The CDR3 here is CASSRQAEGYNEQFF. The CDR3, as DNA: TGTGCCAGCAGCCGACAGGCCGAGGGCTACAATGAGCAGTTCTTC.

This clone turned up a few times. This rearrangement joins TRBV29-1 to TRBJ2-2, with D possibly matching TRBD2 (5 bases). The V end was cut by 6 bases, the J end by 6 bases, with 23 bases between. From germline, CDR1 is SQVTM and CDR2 ANQGSEA. The CDR3 is 16 amino acids. CDR3 nucleotide sequence: TGCAGCGTCGGATCGAAGCGGACCCTTGGGCCCGGGGAGCTGTTTTTT. It specifies CSVGSKRTLGPGELFF.

This clone has at least ten counts. This rearrangement joins TRBV7-9 to TRBJ1-2; D is unclear. The ends were cut back, 1 base at V and 6 bases at J, with 6 bases in the middle. The CDR3 extends over 12 amino acids. Germline-derived CDR1 and CDR2 are SEHNR and FQNEAQ (reference sequence). CDR3 in DNA: TGTGCCAGCAGCTTAGACCTCCATGGCTACACCTTC. Encoded protein: CASSLDLHGYTF.